A single T cell receptor beta chain is shown here with its context. Its antigen is not known. This CDR3 comprises 13 residues. CDR1 is MNHNS, CDR2 SASEGT, per germline. V was shortened by 5 bases and J by 1 base, with 8 bases between the two germline ends. This sample was taken from a study of OX40 agonist ivuxolimab in advanced cancers. Study-wide background: Prior checkpoint blockade (anti-PD-1, anti-PD-L1 or anti-CTLA-4) was permitted; about 40% had it. Partial responses were achieved by three patients: one hepatocellular carcinoma, two cutaneous melanoma.

Measured with immunoSEQ multiplex PCR; TCRdb has only the in-frame clones, and not every one. The sample has around 110,000 clones, roughly 93% seen once. Findings and limits, study-wide: No antigen was identified for the clonally expanded peripheral T cells.

This specimen consisted of CD4+ or CD8+ T cells sorted from blood, obtained in a trial of the OX40 agonist ivuxolimab. V is TRBV6-1 and J is TRBJ1-2, with no clear D. This receptor was identified in an adult with an advanced solid tumor such as melanoma, head and neck, liver or kidney cancer. CDR3 DNA: TGTGCCAGCAGTCCAGAGGTTAACTATGGCTACACCTTC. This translates into CASSPEVNYGYTF.